The next 9 T cell receptor beta chains were all read from a single sample in a study of blood T cell repertoires in COVID-19. The repertoire was sequenced with immunoSEQ multiplex PCR; TCRdb's copy has only in-frame clones and lacks some. The profile covers some 200,000 clones, with approximately 86% appearing a single time and 2% to 2.5% taken by the ten largest. Input material: PBMCs or T cells enriched from blood (not recorded which). These TCRs come from a woman aged 25 to 39 who had recovered from COVID-19.

The chain joins TRBV30 to TRBJ1-5, with no clear D. The CDR3 extends over 13 amino acids. Germline-derived CDR1 and CDR2 are GTSNPN and SVGIG (reference sequence). The V and J ends lost 4 bases and 4 bases respectively, with 11 bases between them. Written as DNA, the CDR3 is TGTGCCTGGAATACCGGAGCAAATCAGCCCCAGCATTTT. Translation gives CAWNTGANQPQHF.

This clone was found a few times. The rearrangement joins TRBV27 to TRBJ1-2; 7 positions match TRBD1. The CDR3 is 13 amino acids. V gave up 5 bases and J gave up 4 bases; unmatched junction bases: 4. Germline CDR1 reads MNHEY; CDR2 reads SMNVEV (reference sequence). This CDR3 reads CASSRQGSYGYTF. In DNA form, the CDR3 reads TGTGCCAGCAGTCGACAGGGAAGCTATGGCTACACCTTC.

This chain connects TRBV6-2 or TRBV6-3 to TRBJ2-7; 7 bases agree with TRBD1. The ends lost 4 bases at V and 5 bases at J; junction bases unmatched: 5. Germline V lookup: CDR1 MNHEY, CDR2 SVGEGT. CDR3 length: 13 residues. The DNA for the CDR3 is TGTGCCAGCAGTTGGACCGGGACAGACGAGCAGTACTTC. This codes for CASSWTGTDEQYF.

The chain links TRBV4-3 to TRBJ2-3, with D possibly matching TRBD2 (7 bases). V dropped 4 bases and J dropped 8 bases, with 16 bases sitting between them. The CDR3 runs 14 residues. The germline CDR1 and CDR2 sequences are LGHNA and YSLEER. CDR3 loop: CASSRGAGEGTQYF. In nucleotides, the CDR3 is TGCGCCAGCAGCCGGGGGGCGGGGGAAGGTACGCAGTATTTT.

This sequence joins TRBV7-2 and TRBJ1-5, with D perhaps matching TRBD1 (5 bases). The CDR3 is 14 amino acids. CDR1 SGHTA and CDR2 FQGNSA come from the germline V gene. Trimming removed 5 bases from V and 4 bases from J, with 12 bases in between. The CDR3 here is CASSPDSGNQPQHF. The CDR3 DNA reads TGTGCCAGCAGCCCCGACAGCGGGAATCAGCCCCAGCATTTT.

V gene TRBV5-1 combines with J gene TRBJ1-2, with D maybe TRBD1 (6 bases). V gave up 4 bases and J gave up 0 bases, with 10 bases separating them. Looked up from germline, CDR1 is SGHRS and CDR2 is YFSETQ. The CDR3 loop spans 14 amino acids. The CDR3 region is CASSPGQSNYGYTF. The DNA for the CDR3 is TGCGCCAGCAGCCCCGGACAGTCTAACTATGGCTACACCTTC.

The chain links TRBV7-2 to TRBJ1-4, with 7 bases aligning to TRBD1. Unmatched junction bases numbered 3, after V lost 2 bases and J lost 6 bases. The length of the CDR3 is 14 residues. Germline lookup yields CDR1 SGHTA and CDR2 FQGNSA. The CDR3 DNA follows: TGTGCCAGCAGCTTACAGGGGGTTGATGAAAAACTGTTTTTT. Amino acids: CASSLQGVDEKLFF.

As DNA, the CDR3 is TGTGCCAGCAGCTCGGTCTCCCATCGGGTCGGGGAGCAGTTCTTC. This sequence encodes CASSSVSHRVGEQFF. The rearrangement links TRBV5-4 to TRBJ2-1; unclear D gene. V gave up 3 bases and J gave up 10 bases, with 20 bases separating them. This CDR3 region has 15 residues. Germline V CDR1 and CDR2: SGHNT, YYREEE (reference sequence). Complete variable domain (other parts from reference TRBV5-4 and TRBJ2-1): ETGVTQSPTHLIKTRGQQVTLRCSSQSGHNTVSWYQQALGQGPQFIFQYYREEENGRGNFPPRFSGLQFPNYSSELNVNALELDDSALYLCASSSVSHRVGEQFFGPGTRLTVL.

This chain's CDR3 is CASSLTGSVNTEAFF. The CDR3 bases are TGTGCCAGCAGCCTTACAGGCTCTGTGAACACTGAAGCTTTCTTT. V gene TRBV14 combines with J gene TRBJ1-1; tentative D call: TRBD1 (5 bases). Germline V gene data show CDR1 as SGHDN and CDR2 as FVKESK. CDR3 size: 15 residues. V lost 4 bases to trimming and J lost 0 bases, with 12 bases between them.